The clone carrying this TCR beta chain is called medium-sized based on its frequency. The target antigen is unknown. Each TRB cDNA library was prepared by 5' RACE (with UMI labels). After re-calling the 5' RACE reads, TCRdb lists one entry per CDR3 protein, DNA absent. The sample table sets out around 10,000 distinct CDR3 sequences. The data stem from a study of CXCR3-negative and CXCR3-positive naive CD8 T cells. Whole-study context: The libraries together contributed about 130 million TRB reads, each supplying about 1.5 +/- 0.3 million.

The CDR3 covers 13 residues. The germline V gene has CDR1 MGHRA and CDR2 YSYEKL. Cells that were CD45RO-CCR7+CD27+CD95- constituted naive CD8+ T cells. Study outcomes and limitations: Naive subsets displayed similar surface CD5, and TCR strength was inferred from TRB CDR3 properties. The study found comparably high diversity in both naive subsets and much lower diversity in memory CD8+ cells.

V gene TRBV4-1 combines with J gene TRBJ1-2. This receptor was obtained from a human donor in good health. Some clones in this sample may be carry-over from other donors' samples. The source material was naive CXCR3- CD8+ T cells from blood. Subset here: CD45RO-CCR7+CD27+CD95- naive CD8+ T cells lacking CXCR3 (TNR3-). CDR3 amino acids: CASSPGFNYGYTF.